This T cell receptor beta chain was recovered during a study of OX40 agonist ivuxolimab in advanced cancers. At the level of the study: Administration of intravenous ivuxolimab to patients occurred every 2 weeks at 0.01 to 10 mg/kg.

The study, taken as a whole, reports: Low clonal expansion, among the lowest seen, marked partial responders at 0.1-3.0 mg/kg.

Comments on this clone: The antigen is unknown.

The CDR3 runs to 15 residues. From germline, CDR1 is LNHDA and CDR2 SQIVND (reference sequence). V was pared by 7 bases and J by 5 bases, with 20 bases between. The table came from immunoSEQ multiplex PCR; TCRdb's copy has only in-frame clones and leaves some out. The table includes 40,000 to 60,000 clones, roughly 86% detected once. The genes are TRBV19 and TRBJ1-2; TRBD1 might be the D (5 bases). The sample here was CD4+ or CD8+ T cells sorted from blood, taken in a trial of the OX40 agonist ivuxolimab. This sequence was found in an adult with an advanced solid tumor such as melanoma, head and neck, liver or kidney cancer. The CDR3: CASTLDPGRNYGYTF. The CDR3 DNA reads as TGTGCCAGTACCCTAGATCCGGGACGGAATTATGGCTACACCTTC.